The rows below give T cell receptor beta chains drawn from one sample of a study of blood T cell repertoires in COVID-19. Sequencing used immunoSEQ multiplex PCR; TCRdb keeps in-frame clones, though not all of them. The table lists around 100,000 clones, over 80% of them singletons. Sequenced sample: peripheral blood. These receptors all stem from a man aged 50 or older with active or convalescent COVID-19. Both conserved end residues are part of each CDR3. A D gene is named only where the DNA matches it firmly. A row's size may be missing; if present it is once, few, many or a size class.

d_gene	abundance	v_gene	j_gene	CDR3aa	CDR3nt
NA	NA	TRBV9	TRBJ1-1	CASTPRRAANTEAFF	TGTGCCAGCACCCCCCGGCGGGCGGCGAACACTGAAGCTTTCTTT
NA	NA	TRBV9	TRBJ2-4	CASSVGDLAKNIQYF	TGTGCCAGCAGCGTAGGAGATCTAGCCAAAAACATTCAGTACTTC
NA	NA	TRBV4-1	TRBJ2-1	CASSQGGGAGYNEQFF	TGCGCCAGCAGCCAAGGAGGAGGGGCCGGCTACAATGAGCAGTTCTTC
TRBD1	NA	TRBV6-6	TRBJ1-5	CASSYTHRTGEPQHF	TGTGCCAGCAGTTACACCCACCGGACAGGGGAGCCCCAGCATTTT
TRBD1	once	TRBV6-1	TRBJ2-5	CASSETGFGRETQYF	TGTGCCAGCAGTGAGACAGGGTTTGGAAGAGAGACCCAGTACTTC
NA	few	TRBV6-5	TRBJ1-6	CASSSTYGQNSPLHF	TGTGCCAGCAGTTCTACATATGGACAGAATTCACCCCTCCACTTT
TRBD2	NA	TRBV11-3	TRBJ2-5	CAGSTSGDGETQYF	TGTGCCGGATCTACTAGCGGGGACGGGGAGACCCAGTACTTC
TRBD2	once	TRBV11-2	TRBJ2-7	CASSLGTSGFYEQYF	TGTGCCAGCAGCTTGGGTACTAGCGGATTCTACGAGCAGTACTTC
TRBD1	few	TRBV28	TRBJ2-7	CASSPTDRPWTGSEQYF	TGTGCCAGCAGTCCCACGGATCGCCCCTGGACAGGGAGCGAGCAGTACTTC
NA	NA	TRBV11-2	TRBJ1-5	CASSLDRYQPQHF	TGTGCCAGCAGCTTAGACAGGTATCAGCCCCAGCATTTT
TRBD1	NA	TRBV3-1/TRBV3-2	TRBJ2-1	CASSPINRGLGDEQFF	TGTGCCAGCAGCCCGATTAACAGGGGCTTGGGCGATGAGCAGTTCTTC
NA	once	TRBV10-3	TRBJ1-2	CAISGGYNYGYTF	TGTGCCATCAGTGGCGGCTATAACTATGGCTACACCTTC
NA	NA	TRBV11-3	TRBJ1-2	CASSPRDTYYGYTF	TGTGCCAGCAGCCCCCGGGACACCTACTATGGCTACACCTTC
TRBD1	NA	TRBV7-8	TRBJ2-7	CASSSTGTGVSYEQYF	TGTGCCAGCAGCTCTACCGGGACAGGGGTTTCCTACGAGCAGTACTTC
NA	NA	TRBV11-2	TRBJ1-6	CAARQSRNSPLHF	TGTGCAGCACGACAGTCTAGGAATTCACCCCTCCACTTT
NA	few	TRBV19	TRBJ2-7	CASRGVLAPYEQYF	TGTGCCAGTAGGGGCGTACTCGCCCCCTACGAGCAGTACTTC
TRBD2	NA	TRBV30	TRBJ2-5	CAWTGLEETQYF	TGTGCCTGGACGGGACTAGAAGAGACCCAGTACTTC
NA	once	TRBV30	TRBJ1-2	CAWSVSKVGGTGYTF	TGTGCCTGGAGTGTATCGAAGGTGGGGGGTACTGGCTACACCTTC
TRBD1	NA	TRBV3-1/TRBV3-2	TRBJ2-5	CASSQVAGGAWETQYF	TGTGCCAGCAGCCAAGTAGCAGGGGGCGCCTGGGAGACCCAGTACTTC
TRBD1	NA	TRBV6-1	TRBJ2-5	CASSEYSGQQETQYF	TGTGCCAGCAGTGAATATTCGGGACAGCAAGAGACCCAGTACTTC
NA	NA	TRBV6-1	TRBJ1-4	CASSEAPTAEKLFF	TGTGCCAGCAGTGAAGCGCCCACAGCTGAAAAACTGTTTTTT
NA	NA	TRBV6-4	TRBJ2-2	CASSKTEEGGELFF	TGTGCCAGCAGCAAGACCGAAGAGGGCGGGGAGCTGTTTTTT
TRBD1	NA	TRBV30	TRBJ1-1	CAWDRGPGTEAFF	TGTGCCTGGGACAGGGGGCCGGGCACTGAAGCTTTCTTT
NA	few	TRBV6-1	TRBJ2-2	CASSESIRTATGELFF	TGTGCCAGCAGTGAAAGTATCCGGACTGCTACCGGGGAGCTGTTTTTT
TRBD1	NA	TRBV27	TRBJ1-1	CASSSLDRDTAEAFF	TGTGCCAGCAGTTCCCTGGACAGGGATACGGCTGAAGCTTTCTTT
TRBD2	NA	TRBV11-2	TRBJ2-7	CASRRLSLAGGPNHEQYF	TGTGCCAGCAGAAGGTTATCACTAGCGGGAGGGCCAAATCACGAGCAGTACTTC
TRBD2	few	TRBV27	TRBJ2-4	CASSLSFSGTSDGIQYF	TGTGCCAGCAGTTTATCTTTTTCCGGGACTAGCGACGGCATTCAGTACTTC
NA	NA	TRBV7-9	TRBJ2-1	CASSLFLEASNEQFF	TGTGCCAGCAGCTTATTCCTGGAAGCGTCCAATGAGCAGTTCTTC
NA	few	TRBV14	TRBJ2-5	CASSQVVWGDARRETQYF	TGTGCCAGCAGCCAAGTGGTATGGGGGGACGCTCGGCGGGAGACCCAGTACTTC